What follows are 26 T cell receptor beta chains derived from one specimen sequenced in a study of blood T cells in healthy people across ages. Using a J-beta primer mix together with a sample-barcoded 5' primer, a second PCR was run for about 6 to 11 cycles. Each CDR3 protein gets one entry after TCRdb re-called the 5' RACE reads with MiXCR. This sample yields some 1.4 million distinct CDR3 sequences, of which 42% are seen a single time; approximately 7.9% belongs to the top ten. The sequenced sample consisted of blood. These receptors were obtained from a woman aged 18-30 years in good health.

The chain combines TRBV28 with TRBJ2-1; possibly TRBD1 for D (6 bases). From germline, CDR1 is MDHEN and CDR2 SYDVKM. Trimming cost V 2 bases and J 6 bases, with 14 bases left between them. This CDR3 region has 15 residues. The CDR3 is CASSLAGEKINEQFF. DNA of the CDR3: TGTGCCAGCAGTTTAGCAGGGGAAAAAATCAATGAGCAGTTCTTC.

The sample holds a few counts of this clonotype. The chain couples TRBV20-1 to TRBJ2-1; 8 nucleotides align to TRBD1. This CDR3 has 13 amino acids. In germline, CDR1 is DFQATT, CDR2 SNEGSKA (reference sequence). The CDR3 spells CRAGQGLYNEQFF. The CDR3 nucleotides read TGCAGGGCAGGACAGGGCCTTTACAATGAGCAGTTCTTC.

The V gene is TRBV7-9, the J gene TRBJ1-2; TRBD1 matches at 12 bases. V trimming: 4 bases; J trimming: 2 bases; junction bases outside the gene matches: 8. CDR1 SEHNR and CDR2 FQNEAQ come from the germline V gene (reference sequence). The length of the CDR3 is 17 residues. The chain's CDR3 is CASSSGTGGVLNYGYTF. In DNA, the CDR3 is TGTGCCAGCAGCTCCGGGACAGGGGGCGTCTTAAACTATGGCTACACCTTC.

This clonotype was observed a handful of times. The chain carries TRBV9 and TRBJ2-3, with a weak D call TRBD1 (5 bases). The CDR3 loop spans 15 amino acids. Trimming pared 3 bases from V and 6 bases from J, leaving 17 bases between. Germline values: CDR1 SGDLS, CDR2 YYNGEE. The CDR3 DNA sequence: TGTGCCAGCAGCGGAGAGACTGGGGCTGTGGATACGCAGTATTTT. This codes for CASSGETGAVDTQYF.

A single count supports this clonotype. A read error may explain this, as a much larger clone is one base away. The V call is TRBV7-2, the J call TRBJ2-5; D is uncertain. This CDR3 has 13 residues. Germline V CDR1 and CDR2: SGHTA, FQGNSA. As DNA, the CDR3 is TGTGTCAGCAGCTTAGGGTACCAAGAGACCCAGTACTTC. It translates to CVSSLGYQETQYF.

This clonotype was observed a few times. The J gene is TRBJ2-7, the V gene TRBV20-1; 10 positions agree with TRBD2. Germline V gene data show CDR1 as DFQATT and CDR2 as SNEGSKA (reference sequence). The V gene end was trimmed by 3 bases and the J gene end by 0 bases; junction bases not matched to a gene: 5. This CDR3 is 15 amino acids long. CDR3 coding DNA: TGCAGTGCTAGGGCTAGCGGGGGCCTCTCCTACGAGCAGTACTTC. Amino acid sequence: CSARASGGLSYEQYF.

In this sample, this clonotype turned up a few times. The rearrangement uses TRBV20-1 and TRBJ2-2; D is uncertain. Trimming pared 0 bases from V and 4 bases from J, leaving 9 bases between. The CDR3 runs to 14 residues. In germline, CDR1 is DFQATT, CDR2 SNEGSKA (reference sequence). CDR3 in amino acids: CSARDSIGTGELFF. In DNA form, the CDR3 reads TGCAGTGCTAGAGATAGTATAGGCACCGGGGAGCTGTTTTTT.

The rearrangement uses TRBV29-1 and TRBJ1-2, with TRBD1 matching over 8 bases. CDR1 and CDR2 from the germline V gene are SQVTM and ANQGSEA. V lost 6 bases to trimming and J lost 1 base; unmatched junction nucleotides: 13. This CDR3 has 16 residues. CDR3 sequence reads: CSVGGTGGAFNYGYTF. CDR3 in DNA: TGCAGCGTGGGGGGGACAGGAGGCGCTTTTAACTATGGCTACACCTTC.

This clonotype was seen a few times. This rearrangement joins TRBV4-1 to TRBJ2-3; D unclear. V was trimmed by 0 bases and J by 6 bases, leaving 7 bases between them. The CDR3 extends over 13 amino acids. Germline CDR1 MGHRA, CDR2 YSYEKL. This chain's CDR3 is CASSQELMDTQYF. The CDR3 nucleotides are TGCGCCAGCAGCCAAGAGTTGATGGATACGCAGTATTTT.

This clonotype occurred many times. The chain employs TRBV7-9 and TRBJ2-5; TRBD1 is a possible D gene (5 bases). Deletions cut 8 bases from V and 1 base from J, with 14 bases between. The CDR3 is 14 amino acids. Germline loops: CDR1 SEHNR, CDR2 FQNEAQ (reference sequence). CDR3 nucleotide sequence: TGTGCCAGCGGACAAACCGGACGCCAAGAGACCCAGTACTTC. The encoded protein is CASGQTGRQETQYF.

This clonotype was counted between two and nine times. This chain connects TRBV4-1 to TRBJ2-3; D is perhaps TRBD2 (5 bases). The CDR3 loop spans 15 amino acids. Trimming took off 1 base at V and 2 bases at J, with 10 bases between the two ends. Per germline, CDR1 MGHRA and CDR2 YSYEKL. CDR3: CASSQVGAATDTQYF. As DNA, the CDR3 is TGCGCCAGCAGCCAAGTGGGAGCGGCCACAGATACGCAGTATTTT.

This clonotype was detected only a few times. The CDR3 reads CASSLQAGDGYEQYF. In DNA, the CDR3 is TGCGCCAGCAGCTTACAAGCGGGAGACGGGTACGAGCAGTACTTC. The chain couples TRBV5-1 to TRBJ2-7, with TRBD2 matching over 8 bases. From germline, CDR1 is SGHRS and CDR2 YFSETQ. There are 15 residues in the CDR3. The J segment lost 4 bases and the V segment lost 2 bases, leaving 8 bases of the junction unmatched. Supplemented by reference TRBV5-1 and TRBJ2-7, the full variable domain reads KAGVTQTPRYLIKTRGQQVTLSCSPISGHRSVSWYQQTPGQGLQFLFEYFSETQRNKGNFPGRFSGRQFSNSRSEMNVSTLELGDSALYLCASSLQAGDGYEQYFGPGTRLTVT.

The V and J genes are TRBV5-1 and TRBJ1-2, with TRBD1 identical over 7 bases. V shed 4 bases and J 5 bases; nucleotides not matched to a gene: 8. CDR1 and CDR2 from the germline V gene are SGHRS and YFSETQ. CDR3 length: 14 amino acids. CDR3 region: CASSVEGQRYGYTF. CDR3 bases: TGCGCCAGCAGCGTGGAGGGACAGAGATATGGCTACACCTTC.

The chain couples TRBV6-5 to TRBJ1-2, with a possible D match to TRBD1 (6 bases). Germline CDR1 and CDR2: MNHEY and SVGAGI. The V end lost 0 bases, the J end lost 8 bases, and 22 bases lay between the germline ends. This CDR3 has 17 amino acids. The CDR3: CASSYSGARDLLAGYTF. DNA for the CDR3: TGTGCCAGCAGTTACTCGGGGGCGCGGGACCTCCTCGCAGGCTACACCTTC.

The V and J genes are TRBV4-1 and TRBJ1-1; tentative D call: TRBD1 (5 bases). The CDR3 runs 17 residues. V was pared by 4 bases and J by 0 bases, with 18 bases between. Germline loops: CDR1 MGHRA, CDR2 YSYEKL. Here the CDR3 reads CASSLIPGGGMNTEAFF. The DNA for the CDR3 is TGCGCCAGCAGCCTTATTCCCGGGGGAGGGATGAACACTGAAGCTTTCTTT.

The gene calls are TRBV4-1 and TRBJ2-7; 15 bases are a match to TRBD2. In germline, CDR1 is MGHRA, CDR2 YSYEKL. The length of the CDR3 is 19 residues. Trimming at V came to 1 base and at J to 1 base, leaving 8 bases not matched to a gene. The CDR3, as DNA: TGCGCCAGCAGCCAAGCCGGGACTAGCGGGAGGATTGGGTCCTACGAGCAGTACTTC. This codes for CASSQAGTSGRIGSYEQYF.

CDR3 in amino acids: CASSVNSGGTEAFF. CDR3 DNA: TGTGCCAGCAGCGTAAATTCAGGGGGCACTGAAGCTTTCTTT. This chain uses TRBV9 with TRBJ1-1, with 7 nucleotides matching TRBD1. V lost 1 base, J lost 4 bases, and 4 bases stayed unmatched. The CDR3 is 14 residues long. Germline loops: CDR1 SGDLS, CDR2 YYNGEE.

The chain carries TRBV6-1 and TRBJ1-1; D is undetermined. V was shortened by 3 bases and J by 2 bases, with 4 bases between the two germline ends. The CDR3 spans 12 residues. Looked up from germline, CDR1 is MNHNS and CDR2 is SASEGT. The CDR3 reads CASSDLNTEAFF. The CDR3 DNA reads as TGTGCCAGCAGTGACCTAAACACTGAAGCTTTCTTT.

The genes are TRBV7-9 and TRBJ2-1, with D unresolved. CDR1 is SEHNR, CDR2 FQNEAQ, per germline (reference sequence). CDR3 length equals 12 residues. Trimming cost V 5 bases and J 12 bases, with 14 bases left between them. In DNA, the CDR3 is TGTGCCAGCAGCCCCGAACAATACGCGCAGTTCTTC. Translating it yields CASSPEQYAQFF.

The chain combines TRBV6-5 with TRBJ2-3; TRBD1 matches at 10 bases. CDR1 MNHEY and CDR2 SVGAGI come from the germline V gene. The length of the CDR3 is 15 residues. Trimming cost V 6 bases and J 4 bases; bases outside gene matches: 7. CDR3 sequence reads: CASRQGQGVADTQYF. In nucleotides, the CDR3 is TGTGCCAGCAGGCAAGGACAGGGGGTGGCAGATACGCAGTATTTT.

Only a few counts were recorded for this clonotype. This chain connects TRBV20-1 to TRBJ2-5; D is perhaps TRBD2 (5 bases). The germline CDR1 and CDR2 sequences are DFQATT and SNEGSKA (reference sequence). The CDR3 runs 17 residues. V shed 1 base and J shed 2 bases, with 20 bases lying between them. In nucleotides, the CDR3 is TGCAGTGCTAGAGGGCTCAAAAACGGGAAGAAACAAGAGACCCAGTACTTC. Translation: CSARGLKNGKKQETQYF.

The rearrangement joins TRBV7-2 to TRBJ2-2; D gene unclear. This CDR3 is 13 amino acids long. Trimming removed 4 bases at V and 3 bases at J, with 6 bases between. CDR1 is SGHTA and CDR2 is FQGNSA in the germline V gene. The CDR3: CASSSTDTGELFF. In nucleotides, the CDR3 is TGTGCCAGCAGCTCGACTGACACCGGGGAGCTGTTTTTT.

This clonotype was detected only a few times. Here the CDR3 reads CASSGQGGLGEKLFF. The CDR3 nucleotides are TGTGCCAGCAGCGGTCAGGGGGGGCTGGGGGAAAAACTGTTTTTT. The rearrangement joins TRBV9 to TRBJ1-4; 7 bases fit TRBD1. CDR1 is SGDLS and CDR2 is YYNGEE in the germline V gene. The CDR3 runs to 15 residues. Germline trimming cut 3 bases from V and 8 bases from J; bases unmatched to any gene: 10.

The chain joins TRBV6-1 to TRBJ2-7, with TRBD1 matching over 7 bases. The J call may be faulty, since TRBJ2-4 better matches the DNA end. The CDR3 is 15 residues long. Looked up from germline, CDR1 is MNHNS and CDR2 is SASEGT. The CDR3 DNA follows: TGTGCCAGCAGAGAGACTCGACAGGGACCAAACATTCAGTACTTC. It yields the protein CASRETRQGPNIQYF.

In the case of this clonotype: The junction and the germline gene differ at one end; a read error may be behind it. The chain is built from TRBV6-5 and TRBJ2-1, with 7 nucleotides matching TRBD2. The germline V gene has CDR1 MNHEY and CDR2 SVGAGI. The CDR3 runs 15 residues. The CDR3 DNA sequence: TGTGCCAGCCGCGGGTTGGGGGAGGGTAACAATGAGCAGTTCTTT. Residues: CASRGLGEGNNEQFF.

V gene TRBV20-1 combines with J gene TRBJ1-2; 8 bases are a match to TRBD1. The CDR3 has 13 residues. The trim removed 5 bases at V and 8 bases at J, leaving 10 bases unmatched. Germline CDR1 is DFQATT and CDR2 is SNEGSKA (reference sequence). The CDR3 spells CSAPVQGAGGYTF. The CDR3, as DNA: TGCAGTGCTCCAGTCCAGGGGGCGGGAGGCTACACCTTC.